This T cell receptor beta chain is from a study of T-cell memory formation after mild COVID-19. The overall study: TCR clustering was largely donor specific. Study observations and caveats: The authors did not confirm SARS-CoV-2 specificity of second-wave clones peaking day 37. CM and EM subsets held most contracting CD4+ clones; EMRA held CD8+ ones. Clones that got smaller from day 15 to 85 had even CD4/CD8, while clones growing later tipped toward CD4+.

In the case of this clonotype: Its antigen is unknown.

V lost 10 bases to trimming and J lost 5 bases, with 15 bases between them. Germline V lookup: CDR1 ENHRY, CDR2 SYGVKD. The CDR3 consists of 13 residues. TCRdb recomputed calls from the 5' RACE reads with MiXCR, one row per CDR3 protein. In the table there are under 450,000 distinct CDR3 sequences, roughly 19% of which are singletons. The genes are TRBV10-3 and TRBJ1-5, with a possible D match to TRBD1 (6 bases). This clonotype was sampled from a man aged 18 to 30 who had mild COVID-19 (a few samples of this study predate the infection). Cell type and time point are not known. The sample consisted of PBMCs or a T cell subset sorted from them (not recorded which). The DNA of the CDR3 is TGTGCCACCCGGAACAGGGCTGATCAGCCCCAGCATTTT. Residues: CATRNRADQPQHF.